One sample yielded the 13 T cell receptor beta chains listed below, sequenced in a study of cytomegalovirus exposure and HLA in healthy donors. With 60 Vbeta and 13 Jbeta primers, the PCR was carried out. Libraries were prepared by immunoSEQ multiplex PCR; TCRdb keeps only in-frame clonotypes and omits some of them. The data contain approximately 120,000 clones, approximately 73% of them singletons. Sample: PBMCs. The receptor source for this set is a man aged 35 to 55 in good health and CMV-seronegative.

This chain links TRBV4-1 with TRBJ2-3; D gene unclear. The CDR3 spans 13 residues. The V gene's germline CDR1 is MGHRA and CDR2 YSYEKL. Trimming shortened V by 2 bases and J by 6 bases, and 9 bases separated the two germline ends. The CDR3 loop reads CASSQFIGDTQYF. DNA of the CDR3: TGCGCCAGCAGCCAATTTATCGGGGATACGCAGTATTTT.

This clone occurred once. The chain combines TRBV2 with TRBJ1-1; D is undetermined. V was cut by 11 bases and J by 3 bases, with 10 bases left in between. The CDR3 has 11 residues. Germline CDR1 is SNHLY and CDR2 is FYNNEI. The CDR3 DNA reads TGTGCCTCTACCCCTTACACTGAAGCTTTCTTT. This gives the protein CASTPYTEAFF. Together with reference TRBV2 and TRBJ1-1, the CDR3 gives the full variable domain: EPEVTQTPSHQVTQMGQEVILRCVPISNHLYFYWYRQILGQKVEFLVSFYNNEISEKSEIFDDQFSVERPDGSNFTLKIRSTKLEDSAMYFCASTPYTEAFFGQGTRLTVV.

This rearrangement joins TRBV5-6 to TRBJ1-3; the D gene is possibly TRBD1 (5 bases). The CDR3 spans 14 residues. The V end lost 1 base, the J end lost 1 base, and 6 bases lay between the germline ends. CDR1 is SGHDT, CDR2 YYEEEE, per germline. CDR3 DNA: TGTGCCAGCAGCTTGTCAGGGTCTGGAAACACCATATATTTT. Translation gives CASSLSGSGNTIYF.

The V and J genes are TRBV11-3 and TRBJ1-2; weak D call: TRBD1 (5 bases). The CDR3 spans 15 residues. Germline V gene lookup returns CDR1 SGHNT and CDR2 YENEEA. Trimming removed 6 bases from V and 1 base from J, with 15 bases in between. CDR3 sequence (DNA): TGTGCCAGCAGGGCCCGACAGAAATATAACTATGGCTACACCTTC. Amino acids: CASRARQKYNYGYTF. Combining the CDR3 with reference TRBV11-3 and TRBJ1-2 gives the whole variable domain EAGVVQSPRYKIIEKKQPVAFWCNPISGHNTLYWYLQNLGQGPELLIRYENEEAVDDSQLPKDRFSAERLKGVDSTLKIQPAELGDSAVYLCASRARQKYNYGYTFGSGTRLTVV.

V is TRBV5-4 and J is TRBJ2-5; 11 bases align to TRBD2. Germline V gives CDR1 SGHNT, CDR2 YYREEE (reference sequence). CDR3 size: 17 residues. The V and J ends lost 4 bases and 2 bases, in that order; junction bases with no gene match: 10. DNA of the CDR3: TGTGCCAGCAGCCAATCATCGACTAGCGGGGAACAAGAGACCCAGTACTTC. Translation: CASSQSSTSGEQETQYF.

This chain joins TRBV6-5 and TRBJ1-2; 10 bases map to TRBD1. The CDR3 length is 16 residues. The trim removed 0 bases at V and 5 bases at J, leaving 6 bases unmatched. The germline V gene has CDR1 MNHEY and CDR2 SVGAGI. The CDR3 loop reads CASSYSPGQGRYGYTF. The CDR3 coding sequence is TGTGCCAGCAGTTACTCCCCGGGACAGGGGCGGTATGGCTACACCTTC.

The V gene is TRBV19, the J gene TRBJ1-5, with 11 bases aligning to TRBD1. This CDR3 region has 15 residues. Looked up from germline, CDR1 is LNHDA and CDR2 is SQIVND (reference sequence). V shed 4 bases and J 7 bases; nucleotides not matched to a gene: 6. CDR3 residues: CASSTGTGGRQPQHF. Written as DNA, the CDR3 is TGTGCCAGTAGTACAGGGACAGGGGGTAGACAGCCCCAGCATTTT. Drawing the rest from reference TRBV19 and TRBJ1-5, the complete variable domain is DGGITQSPKYLFRKEGQNVTLSCEQNLNHDAMYWYRQDPGQGLRLIYYSQIVNDFQKGDIAEGYSVSREKKESFPLTVTSAQKNPTAFYLCASSTGTGGRQPQHFGDGTRLSIL.

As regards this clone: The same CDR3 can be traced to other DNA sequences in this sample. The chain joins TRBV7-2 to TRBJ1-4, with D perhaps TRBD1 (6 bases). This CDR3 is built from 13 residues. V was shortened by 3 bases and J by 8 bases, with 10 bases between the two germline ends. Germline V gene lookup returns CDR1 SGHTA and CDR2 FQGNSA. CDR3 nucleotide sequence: TGTGCCAGCAGCTTGGGGGCTAGGGAAAAACTGTTTTTT. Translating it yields CASSLGAREKLFF.

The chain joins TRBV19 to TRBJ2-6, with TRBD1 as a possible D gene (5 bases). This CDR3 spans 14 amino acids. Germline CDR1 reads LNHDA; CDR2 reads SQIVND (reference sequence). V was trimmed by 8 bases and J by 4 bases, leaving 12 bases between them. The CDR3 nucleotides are TGTGCCAGTTGCCAGGGTCCCGGGGCCAACGTCCTGACTTTC. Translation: CASCQGPGANVLTF.

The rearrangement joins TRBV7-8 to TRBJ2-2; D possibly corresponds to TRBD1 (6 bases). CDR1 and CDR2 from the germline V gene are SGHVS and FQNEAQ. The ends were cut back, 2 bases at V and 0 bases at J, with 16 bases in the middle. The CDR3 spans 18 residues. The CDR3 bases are TGTGCCAGCAGCTTATTACCCCGGGCAGGGGCGAACACCGGGGAGCTGTTTTTT. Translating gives CASSLLPRAGANTGELFF.

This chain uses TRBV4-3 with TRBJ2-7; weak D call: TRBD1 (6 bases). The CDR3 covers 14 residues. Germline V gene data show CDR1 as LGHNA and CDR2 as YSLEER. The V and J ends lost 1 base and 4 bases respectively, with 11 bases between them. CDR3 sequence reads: CASSQGAGEYEQYF. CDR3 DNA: TGCGCCAGCAGCCAAGGGGCAGGGGAGTACGAGCAGTACTTC.

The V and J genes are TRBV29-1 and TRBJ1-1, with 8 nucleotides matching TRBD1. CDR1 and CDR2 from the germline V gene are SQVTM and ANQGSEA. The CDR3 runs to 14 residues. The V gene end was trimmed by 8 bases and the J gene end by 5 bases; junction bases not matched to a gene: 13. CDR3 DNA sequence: TGCAGCACCGGACAGGGACGGGGAAAAACTGAAGCTTTCTTT. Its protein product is CSTGQGRGKTEAFF.

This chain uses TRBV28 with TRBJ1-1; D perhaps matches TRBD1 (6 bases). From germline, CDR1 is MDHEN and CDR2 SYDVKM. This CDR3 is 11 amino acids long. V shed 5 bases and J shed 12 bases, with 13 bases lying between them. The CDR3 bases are TGTGCCAGCAGTCTACAGGGAGCAACTTTCTTT. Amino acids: CASSLQGATFF. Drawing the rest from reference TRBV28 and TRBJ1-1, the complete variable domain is DVKVTQSSRYLVKRTGEKVFLECVQDMDHENMFWYRQDPGLGLRLIYFSYDVKMKEKGDIPEGYSVSREKKERFSLILESASTNQTSMYLCASSLQGATFFGQGTRLTVV.